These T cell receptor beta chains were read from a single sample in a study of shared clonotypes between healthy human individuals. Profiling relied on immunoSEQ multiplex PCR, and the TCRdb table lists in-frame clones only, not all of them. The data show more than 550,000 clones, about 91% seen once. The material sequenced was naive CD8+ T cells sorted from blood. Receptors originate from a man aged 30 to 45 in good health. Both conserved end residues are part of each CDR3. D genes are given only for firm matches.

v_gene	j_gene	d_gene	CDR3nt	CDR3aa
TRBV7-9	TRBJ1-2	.	TGTGCCAGCAGCTTTATCCCCTCGGCAGGACCTACCTATGGCTACACCTTC	CASSFIPSAGPTYGYTF
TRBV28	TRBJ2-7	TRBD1	TGTGCCAGCAGTATAGACAGGGACGAGCAGTACTTC	CASSIDRDEQYF
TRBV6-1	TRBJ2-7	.	TGTGCCAGCAGTGAACCTCGGGATTCGGCCTACGAGCAGTACTTC	CASSEPRDSAYEQYF
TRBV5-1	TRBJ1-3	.	TGCGCCAGCAGCTTTGCAGGACTCTCTGGAAACACCATATATTTT	CASSFAGLSGNTIYF
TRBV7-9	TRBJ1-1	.	TGTGCCAGCAGCCCAACGCTGGGGGACACTGAAGCTTTCTTT	CASSPTLGDTEAFF
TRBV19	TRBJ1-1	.	TGTGCCAGTAGTATAGCCCAGGCCATGAACACTGAAGCTTTCTTT	CASSIAQAMNTEAFF
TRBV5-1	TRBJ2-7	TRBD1	TGCGCCAGCAGCTTGCGACAGGGGGTCAACGAGCAGTACTTC	CASSLRQGVNEQYF
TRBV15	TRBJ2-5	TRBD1	TGTGCCACCAGCTTCCGGACAGGGCAAGAGACCCAGTACTTC	CATSFRTGQETQYF
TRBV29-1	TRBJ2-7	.	TGCAGCGTCTTGTATGCGGACGGCTCCTACGAGCAGTACTTC	CSVLYADGSYEQYF
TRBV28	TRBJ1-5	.	TGTGCCAGCACACCGGGGAGGAGCAATCAGCCCCAGCATTTT	CASTPGRSNQPQHF
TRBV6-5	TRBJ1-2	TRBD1	TGTGCCAGCAGTTACGGGGCAGGGGGCTATGGCTACACCTTC	CASSYGAGGYGYTF
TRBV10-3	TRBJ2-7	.	TGTGCCATCAGTTTGTACCTCGGGCCGGACGAGCAGTACTTC	CAISLYLGPDEQYF
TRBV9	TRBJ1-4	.	TGTGCCAGCAGCGTAGCCGGACAGATTAATGAAAAACTGTTTTTT	CASSVAGQINEKLFF
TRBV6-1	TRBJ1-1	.	TGTGCCAGCATCCCAGGAAACACTGAAGCTTTCTTT	CASIPGNTEAFF